The 30 T cell receptor beta chains below all came from one sample that was sequenced in a study of T cells after yellow fever vaccination. MiXCR, run by TCRdb on the 5' RACE reads, gives a single entry per CDR3 protein. This sample has about 240,000 distinct CDR3 sequences; more than 3.5% occur once, and the top ten carry around 19%. The material was PBMCs, obtained 15 days after the yellow fever booster vaccination. Receptor source: a man in his late teens or twenties who received the YFV17D yellow fever vaccine.

The sample holds many counts of this clonotype. The rearrangement links TRBV7-2 to TRBJ2-1, with 7 bases matching TRBD1. Germline CDR1 is SGHTA and CDR2 is FQGNSA. The CDR3 length is 15 residues. The J segment lost 12 bases and the V segment lost 0 bases, leaving 11 bases of the junction unmatched. The CDR3 here is CASSLAGTASKGQFF. For the CDR3, the DNA is TGTGCCAGCAGCTTAGCCGGGACAGCTAGTAAAGGGCAGTTCTTC.

This clonotype was seen at least ten times. The chain uses TRBV2 and TRBJ1-2; no definite D call. The CDR3 contains 13 residues. V lost 6 bases and J lost 5, with 13 bases in between. Germline V gene data show CDR1 as SNHLY and CDR2 as FYNNEI. This CDR3 reads CASSLPSGYGYTF. In DNA form, the CDR3 reads TGTGCCAGCAGCCTACCCTCTGGGTATGGCTACACCTTC.

Ten or more counts support this clonotype. The chain is built from TRBV5-1 and TRBJ2-4, with D unresolved. The V gene's germline CDR1 is SGHRS and CDR2 YFSETQ. This CDR3 is built from 13 residues. With 4 bases removed from V and 3 bases from J, the gap between germline ends came to 8 bases. The CDR3 nucleotides are TGCGCCAGCAGCAGGTTGGACAAAAACATTCAGTACTTC. Amino acids: CASSRLDKNIQYF.

The chain employs TRBV19 and TRBJ1-2; D is unclear. The germline V gene encodes CDR1 LNHDA and CDR2 SQIVND (reference sequence). With 5 bases removed from V and 4 bases from J, the gap between germline ends came to 8 bases. This CDR3 is 12 amino acids long. Here the CDR3 DNA reads TGTGCCAGTAGTCCAGAAGCCTATGGCTACACCTTC. It specifies CASSPEAYGYTF.

This clonotype came up many times. The V and J genes are TRBV20-1 and TRBJ2-1; D may be TRBD2 (6 bases). V was shortened by 3 bases and J by 2 bases, with 8 bases between the two germline ends. Per the germline V gene, CDR1 is DFQATT and CDR2 is SNEGSKA (reference sequence). The CDR3 runs 13 residues. Here the CDR3 reads CSASGGAYNEQFF. The CDR3 DNA sequence: TGCAGTGCTAGCGGGGGTGCCTACAATGAGCAGTTCTTC.

Many counts were recorded for this clonotype. The chain recombines TRBV20-1 with TRBJ2-7; 8 positions match TRBD2. There are 15 residues in the CDR3. Germline CDR1 DFQATT, CDR2 SNEGSKA (reference sequence). V lost 3 bases and J lost 4; bases outside the gene matches: 11. CDR3 sequence: CSASPIRSGVYEQYF. The CDR3 DNA reads as TGCAGTGCTAGCCCCATTCGTAGCGGGGTATACGAGCAGTACTTC.

This clonotype was found many times. This sequence joins TRBV10-3 and TRBJ2-7, with TRBD1 as a possible D gene (6 bases). V lost 6 bases and J 0 bases, leaving 12 bases between the germline ends. CDR3 length equals 14 residues. Germline V gene sequence: CDR1 ENHRY, CDR2 SYGVKD. CDR3 sequence: CAIRPRDNSYEQYF. CDR3 sequence (DNA): TGTGCCATCAGACCCCGGGACAACTCCTACGAGCAGTACTTC.

This clonotype was recorded at least ten times. The chain joins TRBV2 to TRBJ2-5; no clear D. CDR1 and CDR2 from the germline V gene are SNHLY and FYNNEI. This CDR3 contains 13 residues. V was trimmed by 3 bases and J by 1 base, leaving 6 bases between them. In DNA, the CDR3 is TGTGCCAGCAGTGATCCGGGCCAAGAGACCCAGTACTTC. Protein product: CASSDPGQETQYF.

Ten or more counts support this clonotype. The chain is built from TRBV13 and TRBJ2-3; D remains ambiguous. Germline V gene lookup returns CDR1 PRHDT and CDR2 FYEKMQ (reference sequence). This CDR3 comprises 10 residues. In nucleotides, the CDR3 is TGTGCAAACAGCCATGAGAGGCAGTATTTT. Translation gives CANSHERQYF.

This clonotype has just a few counts. This chain links TRBV5-6 with TRBJ2-6; 8 bases fit TRBD2. CDR3 size: 18 residues. CDR1 is SGHDT, CDR2 YYEEEE, per germline. Trimming cost V 2 bases and J 0 bases; bases outside gene matches: 7. CDR3 DNA: TGTGCCAGCAGCTTCCGGGGGGGCACTATCTCTGGGGCCAACGTCCTGACTTTC. As protein: CASSFRGGTISGANVLTF.

In this sample, this clonotype turned up many times. This chain links TRBV12-3 or TRBV12-4 with TRBJ2-3; 15 nucleotides line up with TRBD2. The CDR3 totals 20 residues. Trimming removed 6 bases from V and 2 bases from J; junction bases left unmatched: 15. This chain's CDR3 is CASSKAGTSGGPSFTDTQYF. CDR3 bases: TGTGCCAGCAGCAAGGCCGGGACTAGCGGGGGGCCCTCTTTCACAGATACGCAGTATTTT.

This clonotype was picked up many times. The gene calls are TRBV7-8 and TRBJ2-7, with 10 bases aligning to TRBD1. The CDR3 loop spans 15 amino acids. Germline V gene sequence: CDR1 SGHVS, CDR2 FQNEAQ. V lost 9 bases to trimming and J lost 3 bases; unmatched junction nucleotides: 11. Here the CDR3 reads CASSRGDRGFYEQYV. For the CDR3, the DNA is TGTGCCAGTTCGAGGGGGGACAGGGGTTTCTACGAGCAGTACGTC.

This clonotype was recorded many times. This chain connects TRBV5-6 to TRBJ2-3; D is uncertain. Looked up from germline, CDR1 is SGHDT and CDR2 is YYEEEE. Trimming removed 5 bases at V and 0 bases at J, with 10 bases between. The CDR3 sequence is 14 residues long. The CDR3 region is CASSWPTSTDTQYF. The CDR3 DNA sequence: TGTGCCAGCAGTTGGCCAACGAGCACAGATACGCAGTATTTT. The complete variable domain, with remaining parts taken from reference TRBV5-6 and TRBJ2-3, reads DAGVTQSPTHLIKTRGQQVTLRCSPKSGHDTVSWYQQALGQGPQFIFQYYEEEERQRGNFPDRFSGHQFPNYSSELNVNALLLGDSALYLCASSWPTSTDTQYFGPGTRLTVL.

This clonotype was counted at least ten times. V and J are TRBV11-2 and TRBJ2-2; a possible D gene is TRBD2 (5 bases). Per the germline V gene, CDR1 is SGHAT and CDR2 is FQNNGV. Trimming took off 5 bases at V and 1 base at J, with 8 bases between the two ends. This CDR3 comprises 14 residues. The CDR3 region has the DNA TGTGCCAGCAGCATCCGGGGGAACACCGGGGAGCTGTTTTTT. Its translation: CASSIRGNTGELFF.

At least ten counts were recorded for this clonotype. This chain links TRBV10-3 with TRBJ1-1, with D possibly matching TRBD1 (6 bases). Germline loops: CDR1 ENHRY, CDR2 SYGVKD. Trimming took off 5 bases at V and 8 bases at J, with 12 bases between the two ends. This CDR3 comprises 12 residues. The CDR3 spells CAISPRDREAFF. The CDR3 region has the DNA TGTGCCATCAGTCCTCGTGACAGGGAAGCTTTCTTT.

This clonotype occurred many times. This chain uses TRBV5-1 with TRBJ2-7; a possible D gene is TRBD1 (5 bases). Per the germline V gene, CDR1 is SGHRS and CDR2 is YFSETQ. CDR3 length equals 14 residues. Trimming cost V 7 bases and J 2 bases, with 16 bases left between them. The CDR3 here is CASAQGWGTYEQYV. CDR3 DNA: TGCGCCAGCGCCCAGGGCTGGGGTACCTACGAGCAGTACGTC.

This clonotype was seen at least ten times. The V gene is TRBV19, the J gene TRBJ2-2; D is unresolved. The V gene lost 4 bases and the J gene lost 4 bases, with 13 bases spanning the gap. The CDR3 runs to 15 residues. Germline V CDR1 and CDR2: LNHDA, SQIVND (reference sequence). CDR3 sequence reads: CASSRMAVGTGELFF. In DNA form, the CDR3 reads TGTGCCAGTAGTAGGATGGCAGTTGGCACCGGGGAGCTGTTTTTT.

This clonotype has only a few counts. The chain is built from TRBV7-2 and TRBJ1-1, with 7 bases lining up with TRBD1. CDR1 and CDR2 (germline): SGHTA, FQGNSA. V was clipped by 3 bases and J by 3 bases; unmatched bases: 4. The CDR3 length is 14 residues. For the CDR3, the DNA is TGTGCCAGCAGCTTTATTACAGGGGACACTGAAGCTTTCTTT. Protein product: CASSFITGDTEAFF.

This clonotype has ten or more counts. This chain connects TRBV27 to TRBJ1-1; no definite D call. V was cut by 4 bases and J by 1 base, with 19 bases left in between. This CDR3 contains 17 residues. The germline V gene has CDR1 MNHEY and CDR2 SMNVEV (reference sequence). CDR3 coding DNA: TGTGCCAGCAGTTCCTTTATTATACAAGCCCGGAACACTGAAGCTTTCTTT. Translating it yields CASSSFIIQARNTEAFF.

This clonotype was observed many times. V and J are TRBV7-2 and TRBJ1-1; no reliable D call. Germline assignment: CDR1 SGHTA and CDR2 FQGNSA. V shed 3 bases and J shed 8 bases, with 13 bases lying between them. The CDR3 is 13 residues long. The CDR3 sequence is CASSFGTALEAFF. CDR3 coding DNA: TGTGCCAGCAGCTTTGGAACAGCGCTCGAAGCTTTCTTT.

There are many counts of this clonotype. CDR3 sequence: CSTEPVNEQFF. The CDR3 DNA reads TGCAGTACCGAACCGGTAAATGAGCAGTTCTTC. The chain carries TRBV20-1 and TRBJ2-1; D is unclear. The CDR3 has 11 residues. Germline CDR1 DFQATT, CDR2 SNEGSKA (reference sequence). Deletions cut 8 bases from V and 7 bases from J, with 12 bases between.

This clonotype was seen a handful of times. The chain couples TRBV7-2 to TRBJ2-7; D remains unclear. Germline assignment: CDR1 SGHTA and CDR2 FQGNSA. The CDR3 runs to 13 residues. V lost 1 base to trimming and J lost 4 bases, with 8 bases between them. The CDR3 DNA reads as TGTGCCAGCAGCTTAGAGACTGGGTACGAGCAGTACGTC. This gives the protein CASSLETGYEQYV.

This clonotype was detected many times. The genes are TRBV5-1 and TRBJ2-2; TRBD1 aligns across 7 bases. The CDR3 loop spans 14 amino acids. CDR1 and CDR2 from the germline V gene are SGHRS and YFSETQ. After removal of 6 bases from V and 6 bases from J, the junction contained 8 bases not matched to a gene. The CDR3 coding sequence is TGCGCCAGCAAACCCACAGGGGACCCCGGGGAGCTGTTTTTT. Its translation: CASKPTGDPGELFF.

This clonotype has ten or more counts. V is TRBV3-1 and J is TRBJ2-3; D is unresolved. V lost 1 base to trimming and J lost 5 bases, with 13 bases between them. This CDR3 comprises 15 residues. CDR1 LGHDT and CDR2 YNNKEL come from the germline V gene (reference sequence). This CDR3 is CASSQGRLGGDTQYF. Written as DNA, the CDR3 is TGTGCCAGCAGCCAAGGTAGGCTGGGCGGAGATACGCAGTATTTT.

This clonotype occurred many times. The rearrangement links TRBV5-1 to TRBJ2-3; TRBD1 aligns across 7 bases. Trimming took 4 bases from V and 5 from J; bases not matched to a gene: 7. The CDR3 spans 14 residues. Germline CDR1 and CDR2: SGHRS and YFSETQ. Here the CDR3 reads CASSPGTDGDTQYF. The DNA of the CDR3 is TGCGCCAGCAGCCCCGGGACAGACGGAGATACGCAGTATTTT.

This clonotype was seen many times. The J gene is TRBJ2-3, the V gene TRBV12-3 or TRBV12-4; a possible D gene is TRBD1 (6 bases). The CDR3 loop spans 16 amino acids. V lost 10 bases and J 2 bases, leaving 22 bases between the germline ends. The DNA for the CDR3 is TGTGCCACAACACGGGGCAGGGGACGGTTCACAGATACGCAGTATTTT. Residues: CATTRGRGRFTDTQYF.

This clonotype was seen repeatedly, ten times or more. The genes are TRBV5-1 and TRBJ2-1; 8 nucleotides line up with TRBD1. CDR3 length equals 14 residues. CDR1 and CDR2 (germline): SGHRS, YFSETQ. V trimming: 7 bases; J trimming: 3 bases; junction bases outside the gene matches: 6. DNA for the CDR3: TGCGCCAGCGCCCTGACAGGGGACTACAATGAGCAGTTCTTC. Its protein is CASALTGDYNEQFF.

This clonotype was detected ten times or more. The chain couples TRBV5-4 to TRBJ2-4; D perhaps matches TRBD2 (6 bases). With 4 bases removed from V and 4 bases from J, the gap between germline ends came to 12 bases. Germline V lookup: CDR1 SGHNT, CDR2 YYREEE (reference sequence). This CDR3 contains 14 residues. The CDR3 nucleotides are TGTGCCAGCAGCGATTCCGGGGGTAAAAACATTCAGTACTTC. It is translated as CASSDSGGKNIQYF.

This clonotype has a count of ten or more. The chain employs TRBV5-1 and TRBJ1-5, with D maybe TRBD1 (6 bases). This CDR3 contains 15 residues. The germline V gene encodes CDR1 SGHRS and CDR2 YFSETQ. V dropped 1 base and J dropped 5 bases, with 13 bases sitting between them. The CDR3 bases are TGCGCCAGCAGCTTGAACCAGGGGCTCGATCAGCCCCAGCATTTT. The encoded protein is CASSLNQGLDQPQHF.

This clonotype was seen ten or more times. CDR3 in amino acids: CATLWAVTDTQYF. CDR3 in DNA: TGTGCCACCCTCTGGGCAGTCACAGATACGCAGTATTTT. The genes are TRBV19 and TRBJ2-3; D is unclear. The V gene lost 10 bases and the J gene lost 2 bases, with 13 bases spanning the gap. The CDR3 length is 13 residues. In germline, CDR1 is LNHDA, CDR2 SQIVND (reference sequence).